Included here is one T cell receptor beta chain sequence, with context. As processed by the authors: Counts of nucleated cells, estimated from reference gene primer amplification, were obtained. Libraries were prepared by immunoSEQ multiplex PCR; TCRdb keeps only in-frame clonotypes and omits some of them. The D gene and trimming were derived from the DNA, and the V and J assignments and clone size from that table. The sample comprises roughly 230,000 clones, 90% of which are singletons, and around 2.3% rests with the top ten. The CDR3 extends over 14 amino acids. Germline V gene data show CDR1 as SGHNT and CDR2 as YYREEE (reference sequence). The trim removed 0 bases at V and 3 bases at J, leaving 3 bases unmatched. Seattle-derived patients entered the study during active infection and were followed longitudinally. This specimen comes from a study of blood T cell repertoires in COVID-19. As for the study in general: Whether acute or convalescent, the COVID-19 samples came from the United States, Italy and Spain. PBMCs, B-cell-depleted T cells, or T cells were the source of the cDNA or gDNA that made up the material.

The specimen was peripheral blood. This clonotype was obtained from an older woman with COVID-19, enrolled during active disease. This chain uses TRBV5-4 with TRBJ2-7; 7 bases map to TRBD1. CDR3 protein: CASSLGQGSYEQYF. In DNA, the CDR3 is TGTGCCAGCAGCTTGGGACAGGGAAGCTACGAGCAGTACTTC.